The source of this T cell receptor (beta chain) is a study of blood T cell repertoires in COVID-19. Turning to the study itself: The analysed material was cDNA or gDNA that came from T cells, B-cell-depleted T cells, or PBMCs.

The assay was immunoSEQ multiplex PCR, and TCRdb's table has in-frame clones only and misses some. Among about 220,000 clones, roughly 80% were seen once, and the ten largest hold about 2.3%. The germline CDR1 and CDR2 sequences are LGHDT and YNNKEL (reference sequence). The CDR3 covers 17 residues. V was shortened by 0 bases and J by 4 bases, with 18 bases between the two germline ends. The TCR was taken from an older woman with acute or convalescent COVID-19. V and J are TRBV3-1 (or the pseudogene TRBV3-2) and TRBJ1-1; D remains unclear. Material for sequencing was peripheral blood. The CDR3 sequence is CASSQDRAGLTGTEAFF. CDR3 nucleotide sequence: TGTGCCAGCAGCCAAGATCGTGCAGGACTTACGGGCACTGAAGCTTTCTTT.